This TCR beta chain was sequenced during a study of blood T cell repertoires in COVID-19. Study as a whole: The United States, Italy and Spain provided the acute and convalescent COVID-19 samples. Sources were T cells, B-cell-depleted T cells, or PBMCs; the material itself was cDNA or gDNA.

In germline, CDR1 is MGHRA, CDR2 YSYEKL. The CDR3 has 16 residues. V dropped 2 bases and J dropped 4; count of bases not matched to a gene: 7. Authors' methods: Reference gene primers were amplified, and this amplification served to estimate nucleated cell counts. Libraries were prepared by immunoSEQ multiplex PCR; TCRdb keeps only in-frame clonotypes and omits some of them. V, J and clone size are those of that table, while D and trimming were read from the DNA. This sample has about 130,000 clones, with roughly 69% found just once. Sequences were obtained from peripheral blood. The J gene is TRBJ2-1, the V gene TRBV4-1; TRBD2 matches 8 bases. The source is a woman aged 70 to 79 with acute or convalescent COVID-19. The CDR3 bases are TGCGCCAGCAGCCAAACCGCCGGGACTAGATACAATGAGCAGTTCTTC. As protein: CASSQTAGTRYNEQFF.